This record looks at one T cell receptor beta chain sequence and its context. Its antigen is unidentified. CDR3 length equals 11 residues. Trimming stripped 10 bases from V and 0 bases from J, with 7 bases between. Germline V gives CDR1 SGHRS, CDR2 YFSETQ. The entry originates in a study of T cells in Graves' hyperthyroidism and ophthalmopathy. About the research overall: Pretreatment peripheral blood was obtained at initial diagnosis. Study-level findings and limits: Blood also held most thyroid clonotypes expanded beyond 0.001. Before onset, ophthalmopathy was predicted by the model a median around 6.5 months earlier.

RNA transcripts provided the source from which TCR beta CDR3 regions were amplified. First-round RT-PCR with HTBI primers amplified the TCR CDR3 region. MiXCR was run by TCRdb on the multiplex PCR reads, yielding one entry per CDR3 protein. This table has around 490,000 distinct CDR3 sequences, roughly 21% appearing once. Clinicians diagnosed patients from clinical symptoms, serum thyroxine and TRAb, thyroid ultrasound and orbital computed tomography. V is TRBV5-1 and J is TRBJ1-1; D is unclear. Sequencing was carried out using blood. The origin of this receptor is a middle-aged man with Graves' ophthalmopathy. The CDR3 DNA follows: TGCGCCGGCATCCTGAACACTGAAGCTTTCTTT. As protein: CAGILNTEAFF. Together with reference TRBV5-1 and TRBJ1-1, the CDR3 gives the full variable domain: KAGVTQTPRYLIKTRGQQVTLSCSPISGHRSVSWYQQTPGQGLQFLFEYFSETQRNKGNFPGRFSGRQFSNSRSEMNVSTLELGDSALYLCAGILNTEAFFGQGTRLTVV.